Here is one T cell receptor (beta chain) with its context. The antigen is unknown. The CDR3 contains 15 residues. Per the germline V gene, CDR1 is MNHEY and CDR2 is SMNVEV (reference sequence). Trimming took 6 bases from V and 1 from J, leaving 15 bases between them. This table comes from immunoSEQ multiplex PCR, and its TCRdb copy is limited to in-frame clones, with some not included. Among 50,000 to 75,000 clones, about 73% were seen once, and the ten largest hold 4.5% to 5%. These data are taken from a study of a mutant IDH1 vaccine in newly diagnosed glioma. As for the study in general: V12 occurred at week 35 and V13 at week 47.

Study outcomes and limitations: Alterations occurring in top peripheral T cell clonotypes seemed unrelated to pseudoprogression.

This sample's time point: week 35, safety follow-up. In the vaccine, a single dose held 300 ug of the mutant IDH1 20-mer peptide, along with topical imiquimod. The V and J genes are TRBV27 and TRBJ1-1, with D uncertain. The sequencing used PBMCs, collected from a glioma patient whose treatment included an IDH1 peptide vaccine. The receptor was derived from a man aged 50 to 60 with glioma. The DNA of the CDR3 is TGTGCCAGCAGCCCGGGTGCTGGGCAGAACACTGAAGCTTTCTTT. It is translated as CASSPGAGQNTEAFF.